The sequence of this TCR beta chain was determined in a study of cytomegalovirus exposure and HLA in healthy donors. Use of 60 Vbeta and 13 Jbeta primers characterized the PCR. Method: immunoSEQ multiplex PCR; TCRdb's copy keeps in-frame clones and lacks some. The table lists roughly 97,000 clones, 78% of them singletons, with around 1.5% in the top ten. Overall study results and limits: The authors later linked a missense DCLRE1C variant to TCR beta V- and J-gene trimming. As a later analysis showed, several of the most significant clusters appeared to be linked to common viral pathogens.

In the case of this clone: Its antigen remains unknown.

The CDR3 has 15 residues. The J segment lost 1 base and the V segment lost 5 bases, leaving 5 bases of the junction unmatched. Per germline, CDR1 SGHRS and CDR2 YFSETQ. Sequencing was performed on PBMCs. This clonotype was sampled from a woman aged 35 to 49 in good health and CMV-seronegative. The chain is built from TRBV5-1 and TRBJ2-7; 11 bases line up with TRBD1. The CDR3 nucleotides are TGCGCCAGCAGTGGGGGGACAGGGGGATCCTACGAGCAGTACTTC. This encodes CASSGGTGGSYEQYF.